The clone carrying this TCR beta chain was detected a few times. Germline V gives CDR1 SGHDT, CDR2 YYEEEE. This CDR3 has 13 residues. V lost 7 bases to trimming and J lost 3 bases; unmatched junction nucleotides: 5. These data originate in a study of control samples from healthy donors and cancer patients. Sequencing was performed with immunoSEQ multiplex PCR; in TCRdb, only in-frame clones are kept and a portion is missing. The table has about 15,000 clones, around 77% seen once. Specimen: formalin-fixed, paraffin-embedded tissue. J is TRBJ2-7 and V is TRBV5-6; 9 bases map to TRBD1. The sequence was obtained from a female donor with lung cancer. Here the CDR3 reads CASGGGQGYEQYF. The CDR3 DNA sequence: TGTGCCAGCGGAGGGGGACAGGGCTACGAGCAGTACTTC.